This T cell receptor (beta chain) is drawn from a study of blood T cell dynamics during melanoma immunotherapy. The CDR3 consists of 16 residues. Germline V gene data show CDR1 as SGDLS and CDR2 as YYNGEE. Trimming cost V 3 bases and J 2 bases, with 16 bases left between them. The time point was: pre-treatment baseline. The method was immunoSEQ multiplex PCR; TCRdb's version includes in-frame clones alone and lacks a portion of them. Of more than 11,000 clones in the sample, about nine tenths were seen once. The TCR originated in a human donor with melanoma. The specimen comprised blood, sampled from a patient treated with checkpoint blockade. V usage is TRBV9 and J usage is TRBJ2-3; D is perhaps TRBD2 (6 bases). The CDR3 region is CASSGSGTELTDTQYF. In nucleotides, the CDR3 is TGTGCCAGCAGCGGATCCGGGACTGAACTCACAGATACGCAGTATTTT.